The 28 T cell receptor beta chains below come from one sample, sequenced in a study of blood T cell repertoires in COVID-19. Sequencing used immunoSEQ multiplex PCR; TCRdb keeps in-frame clones, though not all of them. The table includes about 210,000 clones, 80% to 90% detected once. Sequenced: PBMCs or T cells enriched from blood (not recorded which). The source is a woman aged 40 to 50 with acute COVID-19.

This clone showed up just a few times. V and J are TRBV7-8 and TRBJ2-1, with a weak D call TRBD2 (5 bases). The CDR3 runs to 13 residues. V dropped 4 bases and J dropped 9 bases, with 13 bases sitting between them. Germline CDR1 SGHVS, CDR2 FQNEAQ. The CDR3 is CASSSREGSEQFF. In nucleotides, the CDR3 is TGTGCCAGCAGCTCACGAGAGGGTTCTGAGCAGTTCTTC. Filled out from reference TRBV7-8 and TRBJ2-1, the complete variable domain reads GAGVSQSPRYKVAKRGQDVALRCDPISGHVSLFWYQQALGQGPEFLTYFQNEAQLDKSGLPSDRFFAERPEGSVSTLKIQRTQQEDSAVYLCASSSREGSEQFFGPGTRLTVL.

This clone was observed once. The chain recombines TRBV28 with TRBJ2-7; D may be TRBD1 (5 bases). V lost 5 bases and J 2 bases, leaving 10 bases between the germline ends. The CDR3 sequence is 13 residues long. Germline CDR1 MDHEN, CDR2 SYDVKM. The CDR3 region is CASSPRTPYEQYF. CDR3 sequence (DNA): TGTGCCAGCAGTCCAAGGACACCCTACGAGCAGTACTTC.

The chain couples TRBV7-3 to TRBJ2-1; 7 nucleotides agree with TRBD1. The CDR3 length is 13 residues. V was clipped by 6 bases and J by 10 bases; unmatched bases: 9. Per germline, CDR1 SGHTA and CDR2 FQGTGA. The CDR3 sequence is CASSFRQGSEQFF. CDR3 DNA: TGTGCCAGCAGTTTTCGACAGGGTAGCGAGCAGTTCTTC.

This clone was picked up a small number of times. The chain combines TRBV2 with TRBJ2-6, with 8 nucleotides matching TRBD1. V was pared by 3 bases and J by 0 bases, with 7 bases of the junction left unmatched. The germline CDR1 and CDR2 sequences are SNHLY and FYNNEI. The CDR3 is 18 amino acids. The CDR3 is CASSEWTGIHSGANVLTF. Written as DNA, the CDR3 is TGTGCCAGCAGTGAGTGGACAGGGATTCACTCTGGGGCCAACGTCCTGACTTTC.

The V gene is TRBV18, the J gene TRBJ2-7, with 8 bases identical to TRBD1. Losses at the gene ends were 1 base for V and 3 bases for J; bases not matched to a gene: 8. The CDR3 has 16 residues. The germline V gene encodes CDR1 KGHSH and CDR2 LQKENI. CDR3 region: CASSPLDRVSGYEQYF. CDR3 nucleotide sequence: TGTGCCAGCTCACCACTGGACAGGGTGTCGGGCTACGAGCAGTACTTC.

The rearrangement joins TRBV7-9 to TRBJ1-3; D remains unclear. The germline CDR1 and CDR2 sequences are SEHNR and FQNEAQ (reference sequence). V lost 5 bases and J lost 4, with 15 bases in between. The CDR3 is 15 amino acids. The DNA of the CDR3 is TGTGCCAGCAGCCCTACTCAATGGAGAGGAAACACCATATATTTT. Translation gives CASSPTQWRGNTIYF.

This clone has just a few counts. The genes are TRBV12-3 or TRBV12-4 and TRBJ2-7; D possibly corresponds to TRBD2 (5 bases). V was trimmed by 6 bases and J by 5 bases, leaving 14 bases between them. The length of the CDR3 is 13 residues. For the CDR3, the DNA is TGTGCCAGCAGCCCCCACGCCGGGAACGAGCAGTACTTC. It is translated as CASSPHAGNEQYF.

The V and J genes are TRBV28 and TRBJ2-5; 7 nucleotides align to TRBD2. Germline trimming cut 3 bases from V and 2 bases from J; bases unmatched to any gene: 6. The CDR3 sequence is 15 residues long. CDR1 and CDR2 (germline): MDHEN, SYDVKM. CDR3 nucleotides: TGTGCCAGCAGTTTCGGTGGGGGGGGGCAAGAGACCCAGTACTTC. Translation gives CASSFGGGGQETQYF.

The CDR3 DNA sequence: TGTGCCAGCACGAGGGCGTCCGGAAACACCATATATTTT. It encodes CASTRASGNTIYF. J is TRBJ1-3 and V is TRBV14; D uncertain. The CDR3 length is 13 residues. Germline CDR1 SGHDN, CDR2 FVKESK. V gave up 7 bases and J gave up 4 bases, with 11 bases separating them.

The V gene is TRBV5-4, the J gene TRBJ1-1; D possibly corresponds to TRBD1 (6 bases). The V end was cut by 2 bases, the J end by 7 bases, with 12 bases between. There are 13 residues in the CDR3. Germline V gene sequence: CDR1 SGHNT, CDR2 YYREEE (reference sequence). CDR3 bases: TGTGCCAGCAGCTTAGGGGGGGCGAGTGAAGCTTTCTTT. Its translation is CASSLGGASEAFF.

In this sample, this clone turned up a few times. The chain carries TRBV7-9 and TRBJ2-3, with 8 bases aligning to TRBD2. Germline-derived CDR1 and CDR2 are SEHNR and FQNEAQ (reference sequence). The ends lost 1 base at V and 3 bases at J; junction bases unmatched: 6. This CDR3 has 16 residues. CDR3 nucleotides: TGTGCCAGCAGCTTAGTAGCGGGGTCTAAAACAGATACGCAGTATTTT. Its protein product is CASSLVAGSKTDTQYF.

A single count supports this clone. CDR3 in DNA: TGTGCCAGCAGTTGGTTAGGGCTAGCGGGATCGCAAGAGACCCAGTACTTC. Encoded protein: CASSWLGLAGSQETQYF. This chain joins TRBV28 and TRBJ2-5; TRBD2 matches at 9 bases. There are 17 residues in the CDR3. V was pared by 4 bases and J by 2 bases, with 11 bases of the junction left unmatched. The germline gives CDR1 MDHEN, CDR2 SYDVKM.

The rearrangement links TRBV2 to TRBJ1-2, with TRBD1 matching over 8 bases. The V gene's germline CDR1 is SNHLY and CDR2 FYNNEI. The junction had 19 bases not matched to a gene; V was cut back by 7 bases and J by 3 bases. CDR3 size: 18 residues. The CDR3 protein is CASNLDRDRFKFDYGYTF. The CDR3 region has the DNA TGTGCCAGCAATCTAGACCGGGACAGGTTTAAGTTCGACTATGGCTACACCTTC.

The chain recombines TRBV23-1 with TRBJ2-1, with 7 bases identical to TRBD1. TRBV23-1 is an ORF; its function is uncertain. Unmatched junction bases numbered 11, after V lost 9 bases and J lost 0 bases. The CDR3 runs to 16 residues. The CDR3 DNA follows: TGCGCCAGGCCGGGACAGCGATCGAGCTCCTACAATGAGCAGTTCTTC. Translated: CARPGQRSSSYNEQFF.

The chain uses TRBV18 and TRBJ1-1; 9 nucleotides agree with TRBD1. V trimming: 3 bases; J trimming: 2 bases; junction bases outside the gene matches: 7. Germline V gene data show CDR1 as KGHSH and CDR2 as LQKENI. This CDR3 has 16 residues. The CDR3 loop reads CASSPGTGRENTEAFF. The CDR3 coding sequence is TGTGCCAGCTCACCTGGGACAGGGAGGGAAAACACTGAAGCTTTCTTT.

This clone was counted once. The chain recombines TRBV3-1 (or the pseudogene TRBV3-2) with TRBJ1-4; D is unresolved. V lost 0 bases and J lost 4, with 6 bases in between. The CDR3 runs to 14 residues. Germline CDR1 is LGHDT and CDR2 is YNNKEL (reference sequence). DNA for the CDR3: TGTGCCAGCAGCCAAGACGGAGATAATGAAAAACTGTTTTTT. Protein product: CASSQDGDNEKLFF.

V and J are TRBV11-2 and TRBJ2-5, with 7 nucleotides matching TRBD1. The V segment lost 6 bases and the J segment 1 base; nucleotides outside the gene matches: 5. The length of the CDR3 is 14 residues. CDR1 is SGHAT and CDR2 is FQNNGV in the germline V gene. The CDR3 sequence is CASSPTGPQETQYF. The CDR3 DNA sequence: TGTGCCAGCAGTCCGACAGGGCCCCAAGAGACCCAGTACTTC.

This clone was counted once. The chain recombines TRBV12-3 or TRBV12-4 with TRBJ1-5; D remains unclear. This CDR3 contains 13 residues. V lost 5 bases and J lost 0, with 5 bases in between. CDR3 coding DNA: TGTGCCAGCAGTCAGAATAGCAATCAGCCCCAGCATTTT. Amino acids: CASSQNSNQPQHF.

This clone was detected only once. This chain connects TRBV5-6 to TRBJ2-7; a weak D match, TRBD1 (6 bases). In germline, CDR1 is SGHDT, CDR2 YYEEEE. Trimming removed 1 base at V and 2 bases at J, with 10 bases between. This CDR3 comprises 14 residues. CDR3: CASSLLDSTYEQYF. CDR3 in DNA: TGTGCCAGCAGCTTGCTGGACAGTACCTACGAGCAGTACTTC.

The J gene is TRBJ2-1, the V gene TRBV9; TRBD2 agrees at 9 bases. Germline V CDR1 and CDR2: SGDLS, YYNGEE. The CDR3 has 17 residues. Trimming cost V 0 bases and J 2 bases; bases outside gene matches: 6. The CDR3 region has the DNA TGTGCCAGCAGCGTAGCTGGAAGCGGGAGGACCTACAATGAGCAGTTCTTC. Translating gives CASSVAGSGRTYNEQFF.

This chain connects TRBV7-2 to TRBJ1-6; no reliable D call. Trimming took off 1 base at V and 4 bases at J, with 8 bases between the two ends. Germline V lookup: CDR1 SGHTA, CDR2 FQGNSA. The CDR3 runs 15 residues. CDR3 amino acids: CASSLVGLYNSPLHF. DNA of the CDR3: TGTGCCAGCAGCTTAGTTGGCCTGTATAATTCACCCCTCCACTTT.

The chain has TRBV10-2 and TRBJ1-5, with D maybe TRBD1 (6 bases). Germline V gene data show CDR1 as WSHSY and CDR2 as SAAADI. This CDR3 has 12 residues. V was cut by 8 bases and J by 1 base, with 6 bases left in between. The CDR3 DNA reads TGCGCCAGCGGACAGAGCAATCAGCCCCAGCATTTT. Translated: CASGQSNQPQHF.

This chain uses TRBV4-1 with TRBJ1-5; D is perhaps TRBD1 (5 bases). The CDR3 totals 14 residues. Trimming took off 5 bases at V and 0 bases at J, with 8 bases between the two ends. CDR1 and CDR2 from the germline V gene are MGHRA and YSYEKL. The CDR3 region has the DNA TGCGCCAGCAGCTCGACAGATAGCAATCAGCCCCAGCATTTT. Translated, it gives CASSSTDSNQPQHF.

J is TRBJ2-7 and V is TRBV28, with D hard to call. The CDR3 is made up of 12 amino acids. Trimming left V 7 bases short and J 7 bases short, with 14 bases between. Germline V gene sequence: CDR1 MDHEN, CDR2 SYDVKM. The CDR3: CASTTPGWEQYF. The DNA of the CDR3 is TGTGCCAGCACCACCCCTGGCTGGGAGCAGTACTTC. The whole variable domain, filled in from reference TRBV28 and TRBJ2-7, reads DVKVTQSSRYLVKRTGEKVFLECVQDMDHENMFWYRQDPGLGLRLIYFSYDVKMKEKGDIPEGYSVSREKKERFSLILESASTNQTSMYLCASTTPGWEQYFGPGTRLTVT.

The chain combines TRBV5-1 with TRBJ2-3; D perhaps matches TRBD2 (6 bases). Germline CDR1 is SGHRS and CDR2 is YFSETQ. Trimming left V 2 bases short and J 1 base short, with 8 bases between. The CDR3 loop spans 14 amino acids. In nucleotides, the CDR3 is TGCGCCAGCAGCTTTTCGGGGGGCACAGATACGCAGTATTTT. It specifies CASSFSGGTDTQYF.

V is TRBV6-1 and J is TRBJ1-1, with TRBD1 as a possible D gene (5 bases). This CDR3 has 15 residues. From germline, CDR1 is MNHNS and CDR2 SASEGT. V lost 2 bases and J 0 bases, leaving 10 bases between the germline ends. The CDR3: CASSEFAGMNTEAFF. The CDR3 DNA is TGTGCCAGCAGTGAATTTGCAGGGATGAACACTGAAGCTTTCTTT.

The rearrangement joins TRBV4-1 to TRBJ2-2; possibly TRBD2 for D (5 bases). V was pared by 3 bases and J by 5 bases, with 13 bases between. CDR1 is MGHRA, CDR2 YSYEKL, per germline. This CDR3 is 15 amino acids long. The CDR3 sequence: CASSQTLRGTGELFF. For the CDR3, the DNA is TGCGCCAGCAGCCAGACATTACGAGGGACCGGGGAGCTGTTTTTT.

This chain uses TRBV18 with TRBJ1-2; 8 bases line up with TRBD1. CDR1 is KGHSH, CDR2 LQKENI, per germline. J was trimmed by 4 bases and V by 0 bases; bases with no gene match: 4. The CDR3 is made up of 15 amino acids. CDR3 loop: CASSPPRTGRYGYTF. CDR3 bases: TGTGCCAGCTCACCACCACGGACAGGGCGCTATGGCTACACCTTC.